This T cell receptor (beta chain) was found in a study of cytomegalovirus exposure and HLA in healthy donors. The PCR had 60 Vbeta and 13 Jbeta primers. Sequencing was performed with immunoSEQ multiplex PCR; in TCRdb, only in-frame clones are kept and a portion is missing. The sample contains about 86,000 clones, approximately 78% of which appear only once. The germline V gene encodes CDR1 SGHTA and CDR2 FQGNSA. The ends lost 5 bases at V and 6 bases at J; junction bases unmatched: 11. The CDR3 is 15 amino acids. The sample comprised PBMCs. This TCR was recovered from a male donor in good health and CMV-seropositive. The rearrangement joins TRBV7-2 to TRBJ2-7; 9 bases line up with TRBD2. The chain's CDR3 is CASSRLAEGTREQYF. The CDR3 region has the DNA TGTGCCAGCAGCCGACTAGCGGAAGGGACACGCGAGCAGTACTTC. Full variable domain (missing parts from reference TRBV7-2 and TRBJ2-7): GAGVSQSPSNKVTEKGKDVELRCDPISGHTALYWYRQSLGQGLEFLIYFQGNSAPDKSGLPSDRFSAERTGGSVSTLTIQRTQQEDSAVYLCASSRLAEGTREQYFGPGTRLTVT.